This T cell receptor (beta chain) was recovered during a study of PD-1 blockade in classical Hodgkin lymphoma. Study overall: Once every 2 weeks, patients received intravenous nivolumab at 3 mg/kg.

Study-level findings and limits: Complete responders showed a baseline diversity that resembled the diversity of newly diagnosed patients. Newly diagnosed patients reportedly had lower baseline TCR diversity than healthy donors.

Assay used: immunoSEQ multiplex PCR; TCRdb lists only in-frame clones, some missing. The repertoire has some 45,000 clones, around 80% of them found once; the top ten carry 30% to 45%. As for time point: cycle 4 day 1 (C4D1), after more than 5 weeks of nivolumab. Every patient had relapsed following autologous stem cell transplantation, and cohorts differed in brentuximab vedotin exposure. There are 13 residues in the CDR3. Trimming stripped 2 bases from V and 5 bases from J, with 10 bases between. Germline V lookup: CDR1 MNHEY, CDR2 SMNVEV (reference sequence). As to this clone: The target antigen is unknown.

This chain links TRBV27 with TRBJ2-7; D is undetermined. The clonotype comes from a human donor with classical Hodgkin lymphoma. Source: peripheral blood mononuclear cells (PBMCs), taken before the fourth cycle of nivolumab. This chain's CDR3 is CASSLGIRDEQYF. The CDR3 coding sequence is TGTGCCAGCAGTTTAGGTATTAGGGACGAGCAGTACTTC.